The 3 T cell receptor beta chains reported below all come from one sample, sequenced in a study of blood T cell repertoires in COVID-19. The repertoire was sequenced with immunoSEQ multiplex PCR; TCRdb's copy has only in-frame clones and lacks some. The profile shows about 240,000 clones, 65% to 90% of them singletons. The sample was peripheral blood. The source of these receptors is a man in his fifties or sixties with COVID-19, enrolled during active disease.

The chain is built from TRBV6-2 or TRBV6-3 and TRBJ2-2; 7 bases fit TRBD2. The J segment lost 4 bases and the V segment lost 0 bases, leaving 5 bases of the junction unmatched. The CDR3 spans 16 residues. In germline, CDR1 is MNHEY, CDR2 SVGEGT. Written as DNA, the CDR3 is TGTGCCAGCAGTTACTCGACGGGACTACTCACCGGGGAGCTGTTTTTT. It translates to CASSYSTGLLTGELFF.

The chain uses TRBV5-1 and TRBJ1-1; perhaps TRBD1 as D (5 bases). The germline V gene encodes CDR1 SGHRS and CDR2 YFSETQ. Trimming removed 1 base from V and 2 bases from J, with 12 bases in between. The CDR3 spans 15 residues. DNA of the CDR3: TGCGCCAGCAGCTTGCAGGGAAGGAGAAACACTGAAGCTTTCTTT. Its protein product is CASSLQGRRNTEAFF. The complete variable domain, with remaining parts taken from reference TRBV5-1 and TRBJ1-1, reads KAGVTQTPRYLIKTRGQQVTLSCSPISGHRSVSWYQQTPGQGLQFLFEYFSETQRNKGNFPGRFSGRQFSNSRSEMNVSTLELGDSALYLCASSLQGRRNTEAFFGQGTRLTVV.

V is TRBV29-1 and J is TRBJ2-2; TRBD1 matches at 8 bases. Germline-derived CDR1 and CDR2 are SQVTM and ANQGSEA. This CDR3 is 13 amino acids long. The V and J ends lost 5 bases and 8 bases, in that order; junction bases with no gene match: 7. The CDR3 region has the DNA TGCAGCGTTTCCGGGACAGGCCGGGGGGAGCTGTTTTTT. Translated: CSVSGTGRGELFF.